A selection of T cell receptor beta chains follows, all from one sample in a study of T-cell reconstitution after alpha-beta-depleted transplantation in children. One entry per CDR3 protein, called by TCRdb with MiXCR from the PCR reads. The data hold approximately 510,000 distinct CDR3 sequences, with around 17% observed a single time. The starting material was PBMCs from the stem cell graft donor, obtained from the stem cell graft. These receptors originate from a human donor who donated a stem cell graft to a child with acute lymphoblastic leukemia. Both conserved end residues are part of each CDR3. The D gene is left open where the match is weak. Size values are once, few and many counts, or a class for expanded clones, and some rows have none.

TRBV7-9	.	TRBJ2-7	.	CASSLALGYYEQYF	TGTGCCAGCAGCTTAGCGCTGGGGTACTACGAGCAGTACTTC
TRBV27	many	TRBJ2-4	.	CASSFTYGNIQYF	TGTGCCAGCAGTTTTACCTACGGGAACATTCAGTACTTC
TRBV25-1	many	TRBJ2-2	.	CASSVQWGELFF	TGTGCCAGCAGTGTCCAATGGGGGGAGCTGTTTTTT
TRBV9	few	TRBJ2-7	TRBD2	CASSAPGLAGYNEQYF	TGTGCCAGCAGCGCCCCGGGACTAGCGGGTTATAACGAGCAGTACTTC
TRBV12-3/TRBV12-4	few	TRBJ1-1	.	CASSPSWREAFF	TGTGCCAGCAGTCCAAGTTGGAGGGAGGCTTTCTTT
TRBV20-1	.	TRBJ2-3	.	CSARDLVTDTQYF	TGCAGTGCTAGAGATCTAGTGACAGATACGCAGTATTTT
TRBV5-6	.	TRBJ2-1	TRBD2	CASSLIPSGSDEQFF	TGTGCCAGCAGCTTGATACCTAGCGGGAGCGATGAGCAGTTCTTC
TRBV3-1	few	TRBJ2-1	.	CASSLLGEGPYNEQFF	TGTGCCAGCAGCCTATTGGGCGAGGGACCTTACAATGAGCAGTTCTTC
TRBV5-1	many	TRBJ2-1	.	CASSPGLGDSYNEQFF	TGCGCCAGCAGCCCGGGACTGGGAGACTCCTACAATGAGCAGTTCTTC
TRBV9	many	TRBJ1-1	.	CASSVGSDTEAFF	TGTGCCAGCAGCGTAGGCTCAGACACTGAAGCTTTCTTT
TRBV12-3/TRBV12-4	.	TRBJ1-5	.	CASTYGGDNQPQHF	TGTGCCAGCACCTACGGGGGGGACAATCAGCCCCAGCATTTT
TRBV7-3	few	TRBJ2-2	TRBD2	CASSFLAGANTGELFF	TGTGCCAGCAGCTTCCTAGCGGGAGCGAACACCGGGGAGCTGTTTTTT
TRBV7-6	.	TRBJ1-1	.	CASKPHGLNTEAFF	TGTGCCAGCAAGCCGCACGGGCTGAACACTGAAGCTTTCTTT
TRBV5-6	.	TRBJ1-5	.	CASSWGPGGNQPQHF	TGTGCCAGCAGTTGGGGGCCCGGCGGGAATCAGCCCCAGCATTTT
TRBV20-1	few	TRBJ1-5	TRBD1	CSASPTGGPYSNQPQHF	TGCAGTGCTAGCCCAACAGGGGGCCCCTATAGCAATCAGCCCCAGCATTTT
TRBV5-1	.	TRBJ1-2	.	CASSLAGLYYGYTF	TGCGCCAGCAGCTTGGCGGGACTGTACTATGGCTACACCTTC
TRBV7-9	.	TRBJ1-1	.	CASSLPAIATEAFF	TGTGCCAGCAGCTTGCCGGCAATAGCCACTGAAGCTTTCTTT
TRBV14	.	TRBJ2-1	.	CASSREARVREQFF	TGTGCCAGCAGCCGGGAGGCCAGGGTCCGAGAGCAGTTCTTC
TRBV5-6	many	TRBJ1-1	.	CASSSEPGYTMNTEAFF	TGTGCCAGCAGCTCCGAGCCGGGATACACCATGAACACTGAAGCTTTCTTT
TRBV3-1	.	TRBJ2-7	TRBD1	CASSLGTGTEHF	TGTGCCAGCAGCTTGGGAACCGGGACAGAGCACTTC
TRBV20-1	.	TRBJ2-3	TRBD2	CSSLAGTTDTQYF	TGCAGTTCGCTAGCGGGAACGACAGATACGCAGTATTTT
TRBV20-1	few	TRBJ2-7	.	CSASKVAGSDEQYF	TGCAGTGCTAGTAAGGTAGCTGGCTCAGACGAGCAGTACTTC
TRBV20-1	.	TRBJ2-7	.	CSARRRQAQRLEQYF	TGCAGTGCTCGCCGCCGACAAGCCCAACGGCTCGAGCAGTACTTC
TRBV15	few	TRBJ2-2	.	CATSNGASRPGELFF	TGTGCCACCAGCAATGGGGCTTCGCGGCCCGGGGAGCTGTTTTTT
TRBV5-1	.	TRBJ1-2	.	CASSGIPDGGGNGYTF	TGCGCCAGCAGCGGAATCCCGGACGGGGGGGGAAATGGCTACACCTTC
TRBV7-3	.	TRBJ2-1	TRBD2	CASSFLAGGDNEQFF	TGTGCCAGCAGCTTCCTAGCGGGAGGGGACAATGAGCAGTTCTTC
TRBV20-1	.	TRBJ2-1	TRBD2	CSAARGQREGNEQFF	TGCAGTGCTGCCCGAGGTCAGCGGGAGGGCAATGAGCAGTTCTTC